The rows below give T cell receptor beta chains drawn from one sample of a study of blood T cell repertoires in COVID-19. Sequencing used immunoSEQ multiplex PCR; TCRdb keeps in-frame clones, though not all of them. The data hold about 110,000 clones, with roughly 70% observed a single time. The sample consisted of peripheral blood. These receptors all come from a woman in her forties with acute or convalescent COVID-19. Each CDR3 is given with its conserved first and last residue. A D gene is named only where the DNA matches it firmly. Part of the rows lack a size; the others show once, few, many or a class for expanded clones.

size: .
J: TRBJ1-2
D: TRBD1
V: TRBV6-5
CDR3: CASKDRAGNYGYTF
DNA: TGTGCCAGCAAAGACAGGGCGGGTAACTATGGCTACACCTTC

size: .
J: TRBJ1-1
D: .
V: TRBV9
CDR3: CASSVDGAVPEAFF
DNA: TGTGCCAGCAGCGTCGACGGCGCGGTACCTGAAGCTTTCTTT

size: few
J: TRBJ2-5
D: .
V: TRBV7-2
CDR3: CASSPLRETQYF
DNA: TGTGCCAGCAGCCCCCTCCGAGAGACCCAGTACTTC

size: .
J: TRBJ2-5
D: TRBD2
V: TRBV5-1
CDR3: CASSLRTSGQETQYF
DNA: TGCGCCAGCAGCTTGAGGACTAGCGGCCAAGAGACCCAGTACTTC

size: .
J: TRBJ1-4
D: .
V: TRBV10-3
CDR3: CAISESGGEKLFF
DNA: TGTGCCATCAGTGAGTCAGGAGGAGAAAAACTGTTTTTT

size: .
J: TRBJ2-1
D: .
V: TRBV25-1
CDR3: CASNGGREQGSYNEQFF
DNA: TGTGCCAGCAATGGAGGACGGGAACAGGGATCCTACAATGAGCAGTTCTTC

size: .
J: TRBJ1-1
D: TRBD1
V: TRBV2
CDR3: CASTTGGRTEAFF
DNA: TGTGCCAGCACTACAGGGGGAAGGACTGAAGCTTTCTTT

size: .
J: TRBJ2-1
D: TRBD1
V: TRBV3-1/TRBV3-2
CDR3: CASSPGGEGYNEQFF
DNA: TGTGCCAGCAGTCCAGGGGGAGAGGGCTACAATGAGCAGTTCTTC

size: .
J: TRBJ2-1
D: TRBD2
V: TRBV28
CDR3: CASSSASGGLYNEQFF
DNA: TGTGCCAGCAGTTCCGCTAGCGGGGGCCTTTACAATGAGCAGTTCTTC

size: .
J: TRBJ1-1
D: .
V: TRBV29-1
CDR3: CSVQRSEAAFF
DNA: TGCAGCGTTCAGAGATCAGAGGCAGCTTTCTTT

size: .
J: TRBJ2-3
D: .
V: TRBV5-1
CDR3: CASSLAPSYATDTQYF
DNA: TGCGCCAGCAGCTTGGCCCCTTCTTATGCGACAGATACGCAGTATTTT

size: .
J: TRBJ2-2
D: .
V: TRBV21-1
CDR3: CASSFPADRGTNTGELFF
DNA: TGTGCCAGCAGCTTCCCAGCCGACAGGGGCACGAACACCGGGGAGCTGTTTTTT

size: .
J: TRBJ2-3
D: TRBD2
V: TRBV5-1
CDR3: CASRLAGEDTQYF
DNA: TGCGCCAGCCGACTAGCGGGGGAAGATACGCAGTATTTT

size: once
J: TRBJ2-7
D: TRBD1
V: TRBV10-3
CDR3: CAISPEPGQGVYEQYF
DNA: TGTGCCATCAGCCCCGAGCCGGGACAGGGCGTCTACGAGCAGTACTTC

size: .
J: TRBJ2-7
D: .
V: TRBV10-3
CDR3: CAIGRRGQNPEQYF
DNA: TGTGCCATCGGGAGACGGGGTCAAAACCCCGAGCAGTACTTC

size: .
J: TRBJ1-6
D: .
V: TRBV18
CDR3: CASSPARASKNSPLHF
DNA: TGTGCCAGCTCACCCGCCAGGGCCTCAAAGAATTCACCCCTCCACTTT

size: .
J: TRBJ2-2
D: TRBD1
V: TRBV28
CDR3: CASSPGGASGELFF
DNA: TGTGCCAGCAGTCCAGGGGGCGCGTCCGGGGAGCTGTTTTTT

size: .
J: TRBJ2-3
D: .
V: TRBV18
CDR3: CASSPPVAFTDTQYF
DNA: TGTGCCAGCTCACCACCAGTAGCGTTCACAGATACGCAGTATTTT

size: few
J: TRBJ2-7
D: .
V: TRBV5-1
CDR3: CASSPDWTAYEQYF
DNA: TGCGCCAGCAGCCCAGACTGGACAGCCTACGAGCAGTACTTC

size: .
J: TRBJ2-2
D: TRBD1
V: TRBV11-3
CDR3: CASSQTGLNGELFF
DNA: TGTGCCAGCAGCCAGACAGGGTTGAACGGGGAGCTGTTTTTT

size: .
J: TRBJ1-5
D: TRBD1
V: TRBV19
CDR3: CASRQGDNQPQHF
DNA: TGTGCCAGTAGACAGGGGGACAATCAGCCCCAGCATTTT

size: .
J: TRBJ1-6
D: .
V: TRBV3-1/TRBV3-2
CDR3: CASSQESGGVSPLHF
DNA: TGTGCCAGCAGCCAAGAGTCGGGGGGTGTCTCACCCCTCCACTTT

size: .
J: TRBJ2-7
D: TRBD1
V: TRBV18
CDR3: CASRPGTGNYEQYF
DNA: TGTGCCAGCCGCCCCGGGACAGGCAATTACGAGCAGTACTTC

size: few
J: TRBJ2-1
D: .
V: TRBV6-4
CDR3: CASSDPGAPAEQFF
DNA: TGTGCCAGCAGTGATCCAGGTGCCCCCGCTGAGCAGTTCTTC

size: .
J: TRBJ1-2
D: TRBD1
V: TRBV10-2
CDR3: CASSEEWQGAGYGYTF
DNA: TGCGCCAGCAGTGAGGAGTGGCAGGGGGCCGGCTATGGCTACACCTTC

size: .
J: TRBJ2-7
D: TRBD1
V: TRBV28
CDR3: CASSTLTGASYEQYF
DNA: TGTGCCAGCAGTACCCTCACAGGGGCCTCCTACGAGCAGTACTTC

size: .
J: TRBJ2-3
D: .
V: TRBV5-4
CDR3: CASRPSLGLEGGNEDTQYF
DNA: TGTGCCAGCAGACCTTCGCTGGGGCTAGAGGGGGGGAATGAAGATACGCAGTATTTT

size: .
J: TRBJ2-5
D: .
V: TRBV4-3
CDR3: CASSQMVAETQYF
DNA: TGCGCCAGCAGCCAGATGGTAGCAGAGACCCAGTACTTC

size: .
J: TRBJ1-6
D: .
V: TRBV4-3
CDR3: CASSQEYRDNSPLHF
DNA: TGCGCCAGCAGCCAAGAATACAGGGATAATTCACCCCTCCACTTT

size: .
J: TRBJ1-1
D: .
V: TRBV2
CDR3: CASSAGYANTEAFF
DNA: TGTGCCAGCAGCGCAGGGTACGCGAACACTGAAGCTTTCTTT

size: .
J: TRBJ2-5
D: TRBD1
V: TRBV29-1
CDR3: CSVGGTGVSETQYF
DNA: TGCAGCGTTGGGGGGACAGGGGTATCAGAGACCCAGTACTTC

size: .
J: TRBJ2-5
D: TRBD2
V: TRBV3-1/TRBV3-2
CDR3: CASSPSGGDETQYF
DNA: TGTGCCAGCAGCCCTAGCGGGGGGGACGAGACCCAGTACTTC

size: .
J: TRBJ2-4
D: TRBD1
V: TRBV28
CDR3: CASSRTGVAMAKNIQYF
DNA: TGTGCCAGCTCGAGAACAGGGGTCGCCATGGCCAAAAACATTCAGTACTTC

size: few
J: TRBJ2-2
D: .
V: TRBV7-2
CDR3: CASSLVGLANTGELFF
DNA: TGTGCCAGCAGCTTAGTCGGACTCGCGAACACCGGGGAGCTGTTTTTT

size: .
J: TRBJ1-6
D: .
V: TRBV2
CDR3: CASSTGYNSPLHF
DNA: TGTGCCAGCAGTACAGGGTACAATTCACCCCTCCACTTT

size: .
J: TRBJ2-7
D: .
V: TRBV20-1
CDR3: CSASVQHRTYEQYF
DNA: TGCAGTGCTAGTGTCCAGCACAGGACGTACGAGCAGTACTTC

size: .
J: TRBJ2-7
D: .
V: TRBV5-5
CDR3: CASSLDTEYEQYF
DNA: TGTGCCAGCAGCTTGGATACGGAGTACGAGCAGTACTTC

size: once
J: TRBJ2-2
D: .
V: TRBV19
CDR3: CASSLRLTHTGELFF
DNA: TGTGCCAGTAGTCTCCGACTGACGCACACCGGGGAGCTGTTTTTT

size: .
J: TRBJ2-5
D: .
V: TRBV18
CDR3: CASSPEVANPQETQYF
DNA: TGTGCCAGCTCACCGGAGGTCGCCAACCCACAAGAGACCCAGTACTTC

size: .
J: TRBJ1-6
D: .
V: TRBV3-1/TRBV3-2
CDR3: CASSQDGVSPLHF
DNA: TGTGCCAGCAGCCAAGACGGAGTTTCACCCCTCCACTTT

size: .
J: TRBJ2-2
D: .
V: TRBV7-5
CDR3: CVRSLAPGQVGTGELFF
DNA: TGTGTCAGAAGCTTAGCCCCGGGACAGGTAGGCACCGGGGAGCTGTTTTTT

size: once
J: TRBJ2-2
D: TRBD1
V: TRBV5-4
CDR3: CASSYTGVGELFF
DNA: TGTGCCAGCAGCTACACAGGGGTCGGGGAGCTGTTTTTT

size: .
J: TRBJ1-4
D: .
V: TRBV5-1
CDR3: CASSPTTYATNEKLFF
DNA: TGCGCCAGCAGCCCCACTACTTATGCAACTAATGAAAAACTGTTTTTT

size: once
J: TRBJ2-1
D: TRBD2
V: TRBV2
CDR3: CASKGRQGRAGAPYNEQFF
DNA: TGTGCCAGCAAAGGCCGGCAGGGGCGAGCGGGGGCCCCCTACAATGAGCAGTTCTTC

size: .
J: TRBJ2-7
D: .
V: TRBV21-1
CDR3: CASSIRQGDYEQYF
DNA: TGTGCCAGCAGCATTAGACAGGGGGACTACGAGCAGTACTTC

size: few
J: TRBJ2-7
D: TRBD1
V: TRBV6-1
CDR3: CASSATLEYRGMDEQYF
DNA: TGTGCCAGCAGTGCAACCCTAGAATACAGGGGTATGGACGAGCAGTACTTC

size: .
J: TRBJ1-4
D: TRBD1
V: TRBV7-6
CDR3: CASSQTGALNEKLFF
DNA: TGTGCCAGCAGCCAGACAGGGGCGCTTAATGAAAAACTGTTTTTT

size: .
J: TRBJ2-5
D: .
V: TRBV7-3
CDR3: CASSSWGKETQYF
DNA: TGTGCCAGCAGCTCATGGGGCAAAGAGACCCAGTACTTC

size: .
J: TRBJ1-5
D: .
V: TRBV5-5
CDR3: CASSLTGQFNQPQHF
DNA: TGTGCCAGCAGCCTGACCGGACAGTTCAATCAGCCCCAGCATTTT